A selection of T cell receptor beta chains follows, all from one sample in a study of blood T cell repertoires in COVID-19. Measured with immunoSEQ multiplex PCR; TCRdb has only the in-frame clones, and not every one. The sample holds 300,000 to 450,000 clones, about 80% seen once. Material for sequencing was peripheral blood. Every receptor here comes from a human donor with acute or convalescent COVID-19. The donor label of this sample is uncertain. Each CDR3 is given with its conserved first and last residue. D genes are given only for firm matches. Clone size is shown for a subset of rows, as once, few, many or a class of expanded clone.

clone_size,v_call,j_call,d_call,cdr3_nt,cdr3_aa
NA,TRBV7-9,TRBJ1-1,NA,TGTGCCAGCAGCTTAGTGGGGCTTGAAGCTTTCTTT,CASSLVGLEAFF
NA,TRBV3-1/TRBV3-2,TRBJ2-1,TRBD1,TGTGCCAGCAGCCAAGATTGGATTAGGGGACAGTCGAGGGGATTCTCCTACAATGAGCAGTTCTTC,CASSQDWIRGQSRGFSYNEQFF
NA,TRBV6-5,TRBJ2-1,NA,TGTGCCAGCATGGAGAGCTCCTACAATGAGCAGTTCTTC,CASMESSYNEQFF
NA,TRBV11-2,TRBJ1-2,TRBD1,TGTGCCAGCAGCTTAGGGGACAGGGGGCGACGGTCGCAGGGCTACACCTTC,CASSLGDRGRRSQGYTF
NA,TRBV9,TRBJ2-7,TRBD1,TGTGCCAGCAGCTCAGGGACAGTTTCCTACGAGCAGTACTTC,CASSSGTVSYEQYF
NA,TRBV5-4,TRBJ2-2,NA,TGTGCCAGCAGCTTGTACGGCGGGGAGCTGTTTTTT,CASSLYGGELFF
NA,TRBV6-2/TRBV6-3,TRBJ2-5,TRBD2,TGTGCCAGCAGTTCGCTACTAGCGGGAGTCAAAGAGACCCAGTACTTC,CASSSLLAGVKETQYF
many,TRBV5-1,TRBJ1-1,TRBD1,TGCGCCAGCAGTCGGGACAGGGACACTGAAGCTTTCTTT,CASSRDRDTEAFF
NA,TRBV19,TRBJ2-7,TRBD1,TGTGCCAGTAGTTCGGACAGGGGTTACGAGCAGTACTTC,CASSSDRGYEQYF
NA,TRBV19,TRBJ1-5,NA,TGTGCCAGTAGGACCACAGGGAATCAGCCCCAGCATTTT,CASRTTGNQPQHF
NA,TRBV5-1,TRBJ2-3,TRBD2,TGCGCCAGCAGCTCGGGTATGGCGGGAGGGATCACAGATACGCAGTATTTT,CASSSGMAGGITDTQYF
NA,TRBV24-1,TRBJ2-7,TRBD1,TGTGCCACCAGTGATTTATGGGACAGGGAAGGGCAGTACTTC,CATSDLWDREGQYF
few,TRBV28,TRBJ1-1,NA,TGTGCCAGCAGTTTATGGACACTGGAAACTGAAGCTTTCTTT,CASSLWTLETEAFF
NA,TRBV30,TRBJ1-2,TRBD1,TGTGCCTGGGTTCCGGGACAGGGGGCAATAGGCTACACCTTC,CAWVPGQGAIGYTF
NA,TRBV5-1,TRBJ2-4,NA,TGCGCCAGCAGCTTAGAAGCCGCTCAAAACATTCAGTACTTC,CASSLEAAQNIQYF
NA,TRBV25-1,TRBJ1-3,NA,TGTGCCAGCAGCTCTTTTTGGCGGGGCGCGGAGAACACCATATATTTT,CASSSFWRGAENTIYF
once,TRBV30,TRBJ1-5,NA,TGTGCCTGGAGCGATTTCGCAGTCAATCAGCCCCAGCATTTT,CAWSDFAVNQPQHF
NA,TRBV18,TRBJ2-3,NA,TGTGCCAGCTCACCAGCACCCGGGCTTCGGGGTAGCACAGATACGCAGTATTTT,CASSPAPGLRGSTDTQYF
NA,TRBV2,TRBJ2-1,NA,TGTGCCAGCAGTGTGACAGGTAGGAATGAGCAGTTCTTC,CASSVTGRNEQFF
once,TRBV12-3/TRBV12-4,TRBJ1-2,NA,TGTGCCAGCAGGTTCCGGACAGCCGGCTACACCTTC,CASRFRTAGYTF
once,TRBV29-1,TRBJ2-4,NA,TGCAGCGCCCAGGGGGAGGTTGGTAAAAACATTCAGTACTTC,CSAQGEVGKNIQYF
once,TRBV3-1/TRBV3-2,TRBJ1-3,TRBD1,TGTGCCAGCACCCGACAGGGGGCGGCTGGAAACACCATATATTTT,CASTRQGAAGNTIYF
NA,TRBV5-1,TRBJ1-2,TRBD1,TGCGCCAGCAGCGCCTTCGCCGGGACAGCTTATGGCTACACCTTC,CASSAFAGTAYGYTF
few,TRBV5-1,TRBJ1-2,TRBD1,TGCGCCAGCGCCATAAAACCGGGACAGGGGATTTCGGGTGGCTACACCTTC,CASAIKPGQGISGGYTF
NA,TRBV3-1/TRBV3-2,TRBJ1-2,TRBD1,TGTGCCAGCAGCCAAGTAGGGGGGACAGGGCACTCTTCATTCCATGGCTACACCTTC,CASSQVGGTGHSSFHGYTF
NA,TRBV27,TRBJ2-2,NA,TGTGCCAGCAGTTTATCGCGGGGTATTCACGGGGAGCTGTTTTTT,CASSLSRGIHGELFF
NA,TRBV10-2,TRBJ1-1,NA,TGCGCCAGCAGTGCTCAACGGGGGGGGATCAACACTGAAGCTTTCTTT,CASSAQRGGINTEAFF
NA,TRBV5-1,TRBJ1-6,NA,TGCGCCAGCAGCGTCGACACCATTTCACCCCTCCACTTT,CASSVDTISPLHF
NA,TRBV5-4,TRBJ2-1,TRBD2,TGTGCCAGCAGCTCCCTAGGAGGGAGGGCCAATGAGCAGTTCTTC,CASSSLGGRANEQFF
NA,TRBV6-5,TRBJ1-4,NA,TGTGCCAGCAGTTACACGGGGTTTAGGAAAAAACTGTTTTTT,CASSYTGFRKKLFF
NA,TRBV18,TRBJ2-1,TRBD1,TGTGCCAGCTCACCATGGACTCCGGGACAGGGAAAGCTTCTCAGCTCCTACAATGAGCAGTTCTTC,CASSPWTPGQGKLLSSYNEQFF
NA,TRBV6-2/TRBV6-3,TRBJ2-7,NA,TGTGCCAGCAGCGCTCAGGGGACATACTACGAGCAGTACTTC,CASSAQGTYYEQYF
NA,TRBV5-1,TRBJ2-1,TRBD2,TGCGCCAGCAGCATCCAGCGGGGTAGTCATGAGCAGTTCTTC,CASSIQRGSHEQFF
NA,TRBV11-1,TRBJ1-2,NA,TGTGCCAGCTCTAAATTGCGCGCGGGGGCGACCTATGGCTACACCTTC,CASSKLRAGATYGYTF
NA,TRBV6-5,TRBJ1-2,TRBD1,TGTGCCAGCAGTTACGGGGACAGGGTGTATGGCTACACCTTC,CASSYGDRVYGYTF
NA,TRBV13,TRBJ2-3,NA,TGTGCCAGCAGCGCCGACAGACCTAGCACAGATACGCAGTATTTT,CASSADRPSTDTQYF
few,TRBV30,TRBJ1-5,NA,TGTGCCTGGAGTGTAAACCCCTCCACCTCAGGGGATTCGATTCAGCCCCAGCATTTT,CAWSVNPSTSGDSIQPQHF
NA,TRBV3-1/TRBV3-2,TRBJ2-2,NA,TGTGCCAGCAGCCAAGATCTTTTCAGTGCCGAGGGGCTGTTTTTT,CASSQDLFSAEGLFF
NA,TRBV15,TRBJ1-2,NA,TGTGCCACCAGTAGTACCGACTATGGCTACACCTTC,CATSSTDYGYTF
NA,TRBV3-1/TRBV3-2,TRBJ2-7,NA,TGTGCCAGCAGCCAGCACGGCTACGAGCAGTACTTC,CASSQHGYEQYF
NA,TRBV7-9,TRBJ1-1,NA,TGTGCCAGCAGCTTAGAAGCCTCGTCCACTGAAGCTTTCTTT,CASSLEASSTEAFF
NA,TRBV28,TRBJ1-2,TRBD1,TGTGCCAGCAGTTTGACAGGGGGCTATGGCTACACCTTC,CASSLTGGYGYTF
NA,TRBV3-1/TRBV3-2,TRBJ2-2,NA,TGTGCCAGCAGCACAGGGGCAGGGAGGACCGGGGAGCTGTTTTTT,CASSTGAGRTGELFF
NA,TRBV28,TRBJ2-4,TRBD1,TGTGCCAGCAGCGAGGCTACAGGGGGCAGGGCCGTTAGCATTCAGTACTTC,CASSEATGGRAVSIQYF
NA,TRBV5-1,TRBJ2-3,TRBD2,TGCGCCAGCAGCTTGGTGGCTAGCGGGCTTGGCACAGATACGCAGTATTTT,CASSLVASGLGTDTQYF
NA,TRBV11-2,TRBJ2-4,NA,TGTGCCAGCAGGGCGACAGTTAAAAACATTCAGTACTTC,CASRATVKNIQYF
NA,TRBV5-1,TRBJ2-3,TRBD2,TGCGCCAGCAGCTTAAGTCCCGGTCGCTCGGGGGGAGATACGCAGTATTTT,CASSLSPGRSGGDTQYF
few,TRBV28,TRBJ1-2,NA,TGTGCCAGCAGCCTCGGGGGACCTATTAACTATGGCTACACCTTC,CASSLGGPINYGYTF
NA,TRBV15,TRBJ1-1,NA,TGTGCCACCAGCCTCAACTCAGCTCCGGGGAACACTGAAGCTTTCTTT,CATSLNSAPGNTEAFF
NA,TRBV19,TRBJ1-2,TRBD1,TGTGCCAGTAGTATGAGTGGGGGACAGTACTATGGCTACACCTTC,CASSMSGGQYYGYTF